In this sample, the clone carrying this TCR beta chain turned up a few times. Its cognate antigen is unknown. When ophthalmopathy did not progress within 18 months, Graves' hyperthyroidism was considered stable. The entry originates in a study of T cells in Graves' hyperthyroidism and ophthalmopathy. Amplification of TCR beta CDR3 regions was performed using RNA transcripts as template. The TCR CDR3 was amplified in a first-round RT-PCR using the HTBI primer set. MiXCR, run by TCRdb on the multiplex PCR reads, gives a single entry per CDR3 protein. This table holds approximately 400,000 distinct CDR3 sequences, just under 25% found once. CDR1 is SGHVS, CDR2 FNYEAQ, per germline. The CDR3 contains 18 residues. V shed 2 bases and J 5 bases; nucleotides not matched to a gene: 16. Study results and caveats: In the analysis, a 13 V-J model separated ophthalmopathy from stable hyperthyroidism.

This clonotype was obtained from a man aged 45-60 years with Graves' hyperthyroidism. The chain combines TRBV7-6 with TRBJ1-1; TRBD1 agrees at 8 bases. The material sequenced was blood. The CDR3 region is CASSLPRLGQGFFTEAFF. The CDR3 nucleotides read TGTGCCAGCAGCTTACCCCGCCTCGGACAGGGCTTTTTTACTGAAGCTTTCTTT.